These 3 T cell receptor beta chains were all obtained from the same sample, sequenced in a study of beta chain features in type 1 diabetes listed by TCRdb under 2018. The library was obtained by the immunoSEQ multiplex PCR assay. The entire isolated RNA was reverse transcribed using the High Capacity cDNA Reverse Transcription Kit, and thus expressed TCRB transcripts were sequenced. Not all clones reach the TCRdb copy of this immuneACCESS table, which keeps in-frame sequences only. Checked studies attribute under half of the gap to unresolved V genes and leave the rest unexplained. Present in this sample are some 150,000 clones, approximately 9.8% of which were seen just once. Almost 0.65% of the sample belongs to the ten largest clones. The sample taken for sequencing was central memory CD4+ T cells from blood. Receptor source: a woman between 40 and 50 years old in good health.

In this sample, this clone turned up a few times. The genes are TRBV29-1 and TRBJ1-2; 10 bases fit TRBD1. CDR1 is SQVTM, CDR2 ANQGSEA, per germline. This CDR3 spans 18 amino acids. After removal of 4 bases from V and 1 base from J, the junction contained 15 bases not matched to a gene. The CDR3: CSVAGTGDRKTYNYGYTF. CDR3 DNA sequence: TGCAGCGTTGCCGGGACAGGGGACCGAAAAACCTATAACTATGGCTACACCTTC.

The table lists this clone with many counts. The rearrangement links TRBV7-9 to TRBJ2-5, with TRBD2 identical over 10 bases. V dropped 2 bases and J dropped 1; count of bases not matched to a gene: 7. This CDR3 is built from 17 residues. The V gene's germline CDR1 is SEHNR and CDR2 FQNEAQ (reference sequence). The CDR3 coding sequence is TGTGCCAGCAGCTTACTTGCTAGCGGGGGAATCCAAGAGACCCAGTACTTC. Its translation: CASSLLASGGIQETQYF.

This rearrangement joins TRBV19 to TRBJ2-5; TRBD1 is a possible D gene (6 bases). The CDR3 has 14 residues. Germline V CDR1 and CDR2: LNHDA, SQIVND (reference sequence). V lost 3 bases and J 7 bases, leaving 15 bases between the germline ends. The CDR3 nucleotides are TGTGCCAGTAGTATCGCCAGAAAAGGGGGGACCCAGTACTTC. This gives the protein CASSIARKGGTQYF.